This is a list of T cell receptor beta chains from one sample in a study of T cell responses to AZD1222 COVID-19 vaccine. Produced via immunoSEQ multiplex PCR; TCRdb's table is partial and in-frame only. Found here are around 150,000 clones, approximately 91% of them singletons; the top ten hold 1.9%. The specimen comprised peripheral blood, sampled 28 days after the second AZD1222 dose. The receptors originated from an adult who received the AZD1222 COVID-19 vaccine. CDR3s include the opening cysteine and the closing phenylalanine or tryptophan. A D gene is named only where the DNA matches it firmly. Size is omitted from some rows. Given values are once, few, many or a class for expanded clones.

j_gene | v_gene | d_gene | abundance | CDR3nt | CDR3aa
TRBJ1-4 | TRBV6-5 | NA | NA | TGTGCCAGCAGTAGTAGAGGTGGCTCCAAACTGTTTTTT | CASSSRGGSKLFF
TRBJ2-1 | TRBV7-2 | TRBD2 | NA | TGTGCCAGCAGCAAGAGCGGGGCGGGTGATGAGCAGTTCTTC | CASSKSGAGDEQFF
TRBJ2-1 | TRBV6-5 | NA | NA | TGTGCCACAACACCTTGGAGCTCCTACAATGAGCAGTTCTTC | CATTPWSSYNEQFF
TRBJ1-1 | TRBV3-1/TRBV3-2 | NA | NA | TGTGCCAGCACCACGGGCGGGACTGAAGCTTTCTTT | CASTTGGTEAFF
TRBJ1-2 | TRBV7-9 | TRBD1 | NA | TGTGCCAGCAGCTATGGGGGACAGGGGTTTACCTTC | CASSYGGQGFTF
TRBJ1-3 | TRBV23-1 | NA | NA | TGCGCCAGACCCCTCAGGGGCAACACCATATATTTT | CARPLRGNTIYF
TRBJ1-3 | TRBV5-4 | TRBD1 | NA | TGTGCCAGCCGTAAACAGGGGCACTCTGGAAACACCATATATTTT | CASRKQGHSGNTIYF
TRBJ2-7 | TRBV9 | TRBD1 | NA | TGTGCCAGCAGCGATGCCCCGGACAGGGCTCGGTACGAGCAGTACTTC | CASSDAPDRARYEQYF
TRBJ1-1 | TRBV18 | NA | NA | TGTGCCAGCTCTCACAGAACCGATGAAGCTTTCTTT | CASSHRTDEAFF
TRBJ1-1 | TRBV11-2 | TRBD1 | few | TGTGCCAGCAGAAAAGGACAGGCGAACACTGAAGCTTTCTTT | CASRKGQANTEAFF
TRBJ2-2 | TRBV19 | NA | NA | TGTGCCACCTCGGGACAGAACACCGGGGAGCTGTTTTTT | CATSGQNTGELFF
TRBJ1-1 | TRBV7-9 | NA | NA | TGTGCCAGCAGCTTAGACGGACTCGGAGGGAACACTGAAGCTTTCTTT | CASSLDGLGGNTEAFF
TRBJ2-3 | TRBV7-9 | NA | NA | TGTGCCAGCAGCTTCACAGGGCGGACAGATACGCAGTATTTT | CASSFTGRTDTQYF
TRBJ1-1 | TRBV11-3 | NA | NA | TGTGCCAGCAGCTTAGTTCCGGTCCGACGCATGAACACTGAAGCTTTCTTT | CASSLVPVRRMNTEAFF
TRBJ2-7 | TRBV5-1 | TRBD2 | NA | TGCGCCAGCAGCCTTGGGACTAGCGGTACCTACGAGCAGTACTTC | CASSLGTSGTYEQYF
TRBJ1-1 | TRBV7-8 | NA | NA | TGTGCCAGCAGCTTATGGCAGGACACTGAAGCTTTCTTT | CASSLWQDTEAFF
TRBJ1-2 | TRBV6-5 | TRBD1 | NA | TGTGCCAGCAGGGCTCGGACAGGGTGGGATGGCTACACCTTC | CASRARTGWDGYTF
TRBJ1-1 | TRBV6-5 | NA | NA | TGTGCCAGCAGCTCGCCAGCGGGGAACACTGAAGCTTTCTTT | CASSSPAGNTEAFF
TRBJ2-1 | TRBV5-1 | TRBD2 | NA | TGCGCCAGCAGCTCCGGGCACGGGGGGGGCAATGAGCAGTTCTTC | CASSSGHGGGNEQFF
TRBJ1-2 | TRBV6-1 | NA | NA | TGTGCCAGCAGTGAAGTCAGAAGGCCTTATGGCTACACCTTC | CASSEVRRPYGYTF
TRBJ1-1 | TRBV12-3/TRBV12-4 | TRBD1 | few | TGTGCCAGCAGTCCCGGGACAGCAAATCGGGGTTTCTTT | CASSPGTANRGFF
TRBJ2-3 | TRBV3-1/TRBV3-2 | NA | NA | TGTGCCAGCAGCCCCCTACTGGGGGATCGAGGAGATACGCAGTATTTT | CASSPLLGDRGDTQYF
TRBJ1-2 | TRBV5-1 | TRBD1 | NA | TGCGCCAGCAGCTTGGTTACGGGACAGGGTCCCTTTAACTATGGCTACACCTTC | CASSLVTGQGPFNYGYTF
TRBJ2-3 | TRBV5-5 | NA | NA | TGTGCCAGCAGCAAGACCGGGACATTCTCTTCAGATACGCAGTATTTT | CASSKTGTFSSDTQYF
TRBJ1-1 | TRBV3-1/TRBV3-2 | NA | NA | TGTGCCAGCAGCCAAGTAACAGCCGAAGCTTTCTTT | CASSQVTAEAFF
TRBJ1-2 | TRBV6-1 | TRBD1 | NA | TGTGCCAGCAGTGAAGTCAGGGGGAACGGCTACACCTTC | CASSEVRGNGYTF
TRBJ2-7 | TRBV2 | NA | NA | TGTGCCAGCAGGACACAGACCTACGAGCAGTACTTC | CASRTQTYEQYF
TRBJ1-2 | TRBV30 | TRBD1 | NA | TGTGCCTGGAGTGTATCCCTTCCCGGACAGGGGGCTCAGGGCTACACCTTC | CAWSVSLPGQGAQGYTF
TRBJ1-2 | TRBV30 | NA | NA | TGTGCCTGGAGTGTAGTCTATGGCTACACCTTC | CAWSVVYGYTF
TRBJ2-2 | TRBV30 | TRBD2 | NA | TGTGCCTGGAGTGTTGGGTACGGGAGGACAAACACCGGGGAGCTGTTTTTT | CAWSVGYGRTNTGELFF
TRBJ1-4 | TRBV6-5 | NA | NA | TGTGCCAGCAGTTACTCGGTCGGTAGGCAGGGCAAACTGTTTTTT | CASSYSVGRQGKLFF
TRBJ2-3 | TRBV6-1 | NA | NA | TGTGCCAGCAGTGAATTCGCCCGGGGACCTTTCACAGATACGCAGTATTTT | CASSEFARGPFTDTQYF
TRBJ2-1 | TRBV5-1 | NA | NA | TGCGCCAGCAGCTTTTCCGGGAGCTCCTACAATGAGCAGTTCTTC | CASSFSGSSYNEQFF
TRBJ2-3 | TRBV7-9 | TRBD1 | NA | TGTGCCAGCAGCCTAAGAACCGGGACAGGGGTAGATACGCAGTATTTT | CASSLRTGTGVDTQYF
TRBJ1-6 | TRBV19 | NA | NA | TGTGCCAGTAGTATCGAACTTCTAAATTCACCCCTCCACTTT | CASSIELLNSPLHF
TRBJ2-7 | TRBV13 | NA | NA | TGTGCCAGCAGCTTTTCCGGCGGAGGCTACGAGCAGTACTTC | CASSFSGGGYEQYF
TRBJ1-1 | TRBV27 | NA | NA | TGTGCCAGCAGTTTATTGACAGGTAGTTTAGACACTGAAGCTTTCTTT | CASSLLTGSLDTEAFF
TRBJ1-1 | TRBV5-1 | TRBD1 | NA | TGCGCCAGCAGCTTGGTACTGGCAGGGGGCGCGGGCACTGAAGCTTTCTTT | CASSLVLAGGAGTEAFF
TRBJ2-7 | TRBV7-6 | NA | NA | TGTGCCAGCAGCTTAGGAACTCGGACAGCTTCCTACGAGCAGTACTTC | CASSLGTRTASYEQYF
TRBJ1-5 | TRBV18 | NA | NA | TGTGCCAGCTCACCAACGCCGCCTGACGGGAATCAGCCCCAGCATTTT | CASSPTPPDGNQPQHF
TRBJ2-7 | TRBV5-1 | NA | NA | TGCGCCAGCAGCTTGGCCGGGTGGGATACAGGCTCCTACGAGCAGTACTTC | CASSLAGWDTGSYEQYF
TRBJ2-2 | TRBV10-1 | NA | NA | TGCGCCAGCAGTGAGTTACAGGGAAACACCGGGGAGCTGTTTTTT | CASSELQGNTGELFF
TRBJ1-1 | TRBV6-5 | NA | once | TGTGCCAGCAGTTATTACGGGACCTTGGGCACTGAAGCTTTCTTT | CASSYYGTLGTEAFF
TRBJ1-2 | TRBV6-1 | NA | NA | TGTGCCAGCAGTGGGGGTCCCTTTCTGGGCCACTATGGCTACACCTTC | CASSGGPFLGHYGYTF
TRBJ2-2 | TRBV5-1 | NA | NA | TGCGCCAGCAGCCCCATGGCGGGAACCGGGGAGCTGTTTTTT | CASSPMAGTGELFF
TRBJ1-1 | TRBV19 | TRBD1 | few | TGTGCCAGTAGGGCATACAGGGGGGCCCTAGCTGAAGCTTTCTTT | CASRAYRGALAEAFF
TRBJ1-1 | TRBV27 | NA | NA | TGTGCCAGCAGTTTATTAGGGGGAGTTAACACTGAAGCTTTCTTT | CASSLLGGVNTEAFF
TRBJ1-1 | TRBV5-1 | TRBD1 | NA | TGCGCCAGCAGCTCCGGACAGGCGGGGGCCGGGGGGACTGAAGCTTTCTTT | CASSSGQAGAGGTEAFF
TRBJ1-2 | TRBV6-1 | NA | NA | TGTGCCAGCAGTGAACAGGGCGACTATGGCTACACCTTC | CASSEQGDYGYTF
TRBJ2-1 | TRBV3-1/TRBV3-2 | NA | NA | TGTGCCAGCAGCCAAGATGGGCGGAGATCGGATGAGCAGTTCTTC | CASSQDGRRSDEQFF
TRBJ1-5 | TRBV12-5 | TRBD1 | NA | TGTGCTAGTGGTTTTCAGGGGGTGGCCGGGTATAGCAATCAGCCCCAGCATTTT | CASGFQGVAGYSNQPQHF